A single sample gave rise to the 30 T cell receptor beta chains below, sequenced in a study of Graves' ophthalmopathy and Graves' hyperthyroidism. From RNA, the CDR3 regions of TCR beta chains were amplified and sequenced. HTBI primers served in a first-round RT-PCR, which a second-round multiplex PCR followed. TCRdb passed the multiplex PCR reads through MiXCR, listing each CDR3 protein once. Of about 400,000 distinct CDR3 sequences listed, around 20% are singletons. Sequencing was performed on peripheral blood. These TCRs come from a young woman with Graves' ophthalmopathy.

This clonotype has only a few counts. This CDR3 reads CATSRGDSRVGEQYF. CDR3 DNA sequence: TGTGCCACCTCCAGGGGGGACTCAAGGGTTGGCGAGCAGTACTTC. The V and J genes are TRBV24-1 and TRBJ2-7; tentatively, D is TRBD1 (7 bases). V was clipped by 9 bases and J by 6 bases, with 23 bases between them. Germline lookup yields CDR1 KGHDR and CDR2 SFDVKD. This CDR3 spans 15 amino acids.

This clonotype was recorded at least ten times. This chain uses TRBV6-4 with TRBJ2-2; D is unresolved. The V end was cut by 0 bases, the J end by 7 bases, with 3 bases between. CDR1 is MRHNA, CDR2 SNTAGT, per germline. The CDR3 has 12 residues. In nucleotides, the CDR3 is TGTGCCAGCAGTGACTCGATCGGGGAGCTGTTTTTT. Translation: CASSDSIGELFF.

This clonotype was seen ten or more times. V and J are TRBV12-3 or TRBV12-4 and TRBJ2-7, with 12 bases lining up with TRBD2. V shed 4 bases and J 2 bases; nucleotides not matched to a gene: 3. The CDR3 is 15 residues long. CDR3: CASSSGLAGTYEQYF. The CDR3 DNA follows: TGTGCCAGCAGTTCCGGACTAGCGGGGACCTACGAGCAGTACTTC.

The table lists this clonotype with many counts. This chain links TRBV7-2 with TRBJ1-1; D not certain. Trimming took 3 bases from V and 0 from J, leaving 11 bases between them. Germline V gives CDR1 SGHTA, CDR2 FQGNSA. The CDR3 is 15 residues long. The DNA for the CDR3 is TGTGCCAGCAGCTTGCTGGGTAACATGAACACTGAAGCTTTCTTT. Amino acids: CASSLLGNMNTEAFF.

The CDR3 DNA reads TGTGCCAGCAGTTTTCCCCAAGGCTCAGGCCACACTGAAGCTTTCTTT. It encodes CASSFPQGSGHTEAFF. This sequence joins TRBV28 and TRBJ1-1; D not resolved. Germline V CDR1 and CDR2: MDHEN, SYDVKM. The CDR3 runs 16 residues. The ends were cut back, 3 bases at V and 3 bases at J, with 17 bases in the middle.

The J gene is TRBJ1-2, the V gene TRBV27, with 11 bases lining up with TRBD1. V lost 3 bases to trimming and J lost 4 bases; unmatched junction nucleotides: 7. The CDR3 loop spans 16 amino acids. Per the germline V gene, CDR1 is MNHEY and CDR2 is SMNVEV (reference sequence). This CDR3 is CASSFARTGGVYGYTF. CDR3 DNA: TGTGCCAGCAGTTTTGCTCGGACAGGGGGCGTCTATGGCTACACCTTC.

The chain combines TRBV28 with TRBJ1-2; D may be TRBD1 (5 bases). The germline CDR1 and CDR2 sequences are MDHEN and SYDVKM. This CDR3 has 14 amino acids. V lost 6 bases and J lost 2, with 13 bases in between. The CDR3 region is CASSRGLSNYGYTF. The CDR3 nucleotides are TGTGCCAGCAGCCGGGGCCTATCGAACTATGGCTACACCTTC.

This clonotype was seen ten or more times. The chain links TRBV20-1 to TRBJ1-1, with 7 bases matching TRBD1. CDR3 size: 12 residues. Germline-derived CDR1 and CDR2 are DFQATT and SNEGSKA (reference sequence). J lost 1 base, V lost 6 bases, and 2 bases had no gene match. This chain's CDR3 is CSARGGNTEAFF. As DNA, the CDR3 is TGCAGTGCCAGGGGGGGGAACACTGAAGCTTTCTTT.

Remarks on this clonotype: At one end the junction does not follow the germline gene, possibly because of a read error. This chain uses TRBV6-5 with TRBJ1-2, with unresolved D. The CDR3 sequence is 13 residues long. CDR1 and CDR2 from the germline V gene are MNHEY and SVGAGI. In nucleotides, the CDR3 is TGTGCCAGCAGTTACGGAAATAACTATGGCTACGCCTTC. Protein: CASSYGNNYGYAF.

This clonotype was seen many times. The chain joins TRBV28 to TRBJ2-4, with D possibly called TRBD1 or TRBD2 (5 bases each). Looked up from germline, CDR1 is MDHEN and CDR2 is SYDVKM. Trimming pared 3 bases from V and 6 bases from J, leaving 15 bases between. The CDR3 is 15 amino acids. CDR3 protein: CASSFYPGSGNIQYF. The CDR3 DNA is TGTGCCAGCAGTTTCTACCCAGGGAGCGGAAACATTCAGTACTTC.

In its sample, this clonotype was seen many times. This chain connects TRBV6-5 to TRBJ1-6, with 10 bases fitting TRBD1. The CDR3 loop spans 17 amino acids. V trimming: 0 bases; J trimming: 9 bases; junction bases outside the gene matches: 8. CDR1 is MNHEY, CDR2 SVGAGI, per germline. The chain's CDR3 is CASSYSIGQGVRSPLHF. The CDR3 DNA reads TGTGCCAGCAGTTACTCAATTGGACAGGGGGTGCGTTCACCCCTCCACTTT.

This clonotype was seen at least ten times. CDR3 nucleotide sequence: TGTGCCAGCAGCTTAGATCAGGGTAGGAGTCAGCCCCAGCATTTT. Encoded protein: CASSLDQGRSQPQHF. The chain employs TRBV11-2 and TRBJ1-5, with TRBD1 as a possible D gene (5 bases). The germline V and J ends were trimmed by 0 bases and 6 bases, with 12 bases remaining between them. The germline V gene encodes CDR1 SGHAT and CDR2 FQNNGV. CDR3 length: 15 amino acids.

There are many counts of this clonotype. This chain joins TRBV5-1 and TRBJ1-6; D not resolved. Trimming left V 1 base short and J 0 bases short, with 5 bases between. The CDR3 consists of 15 residues. Germline V CDR1 and CDR2: SGHRS, YFSETQ. CDR3 sequence reads: CASSLYGSYNSPLHF. The DNA for the CDR3 is TGCGCCAGCAGCTTGTACGGCTCCTATAATTCACCCCTCCACTTT.

Ten or more counts support this clonotype. The rearrangement joins TRBV6-5 to TRBJ1-1; D unclear. This CDR3 region has 13 residues. Germline V gene lookup returns CDR1 MNHEY and CDR2 SVGAGI. Trimming left V 0 bases short and J 5 bases short, with 7 bases between. CDR3 nucleotide sequence: TGTGCCAGCAGTTACTCGGAATGGACTGAAGCTTTCTTT. Translation: CASSYSEWTEAFF.

This clonotype was observed at least ten times. This sequence joins TRBV7-2 and TRBJ2-5; D may be TRBD2 (6 bases). Germline CDR1 reads SGHTA; CDR2 reads FQGNSA. CDR3 length equals 15 residues. Trimming pared 4 bases from V and 5 bases from J, leaving 17 bases between. CDR3 residues: CASSSRVTEGETQYF. For the CDR3, the DNA is TGTGCCAGCAGCTCCCGGGTCACGGAGGGGGAGACCCAGTACTTC. Using reference TRBV7-2 and TRBJ2-5 for the parts outside the CDR3, the full variable domain is GAGVSQSPSNKVTEKGKDVELRCDPISGHTALYWYRQSLGQGLEFLIYFQGNSAPDKSGLPSDRFSAERTGGSVSTLTIQRTQQEDSAVYLCASSSRVTEGETQYFGPGTRLLVL.

The CDR3 is CASSGVGTGVGNQPQHF. DNA of the CDR3: TGTGCCAGCAGTGGGGTGGGGACAGGGGTTGGCAATCAGCCCCAGCATTTT. This sequence joins TRBV12-3 or TRBV12-4 and TRBJ1-5; 10 positions match TRBD1. The J segment lost 2 bases and the V segment lost 5 bases, leaving 9 bases of the junction unmatched. The CDR3 totals 17 residues.

DNA for the CDR3: TGTGCCAGCAGTGCTCAGGGGGTGAACACTGAAGCTTTCTTT. Its protein is CASSAQGVNTEAFF. The J gene is TRBJ1-1, the V gene TRBV6-1; 7 bases are shared with TRBD1. Looked up from germline, CDR1 is MNHNS and CDR2 is SASEGT. This CDR3 is 14 amino acids long. V lost 4 bases to trimming and J lost 0 bases; unmatched junction nucleotides: 2.

The J gene is TRBJ2-7, the V gene TRBV27, with 9 positions matching TRBD2. The CDR3 sequence is 15 residues long. Trimming took 3 bases from V and 2 from J; bases not matched to a gene: 5. CDR1 MNHEY and CDR2 SMNVEV come from the germline V gene (reference sequence). As DNA, the CDR3 is TGTGCCAGCAGTTTCCGGGCTAGCGGGACCTACGAGCAGTACTTC. The encoded protein is CASSFRASGTYEQYF.

This clonotype occurred many times. The chain carries TRBV14 and TRBJ1-1, with TRBD1 identical over 8 bases. The CDR3 is 15 amino acids. Losses at the gene ends were 6 bases for V and 4 bases for J; bases not matched to a gene: 10. Germline CDR1 is SGHDN and CDR2 is FVKESK. The CDR3 region has the DNA TGTGCCAGCAGACATTCTCGGACAGGGAGCACTGAAGCTTTCTTT. Residues: CASRHSRTGSTEAFF.

The gene calls are TRBV6-1 and TRBJ1-2, with a possible D match to TRBD1 (6 bases). Germline CDR1 is MNHNS and CDR2 is SASEGT. The CDR3 is 11 residues long. V lost 10 bases, J lost 8 bases, and 14 bases lay in between. DNA for the CDR3: TGTGCCATCGGGGGGCGAGGAGGCTACACCTTC. Translating gives CAIGGRGGYTF.

Many counts were recorded for this clonotype. The chain combines TRBV7-2 with TRBJ2-5; possibly TRBD1 for D (6 bases). Germline CDR1 reads SGHTA; CDR2 reads FQGNSA. The CDR3 runs to 13 residues. The V end lost 3 bases, the J end lost 5 bases, and 10 bases lay between the germline ends. This chain's CDR3 is CASSLKRGETQYF. CDR3 in DNA: TGTGCCAGCAGCTTGAAGAGGGGGGAGACCCAGTACTTC.

This clonotype was seen many times. V is TRBV2 and J is TRBJ1-6, with D maybe TRBD1 (5 bases). The germline CDR1 and CDR2 sequences are SNHLY and FYNNEI. The CDR3 has 13 residues. V was pared by 7 bases and J by 9 bases, with 13 bases between. CDR3 in DNA: TGTGCCAGCACTGGGACGGGCGGTTCACCCCTCCACTTT. Its translation is CASTGTGGSPLHF.

The table lists this clonotype with many counts. The gene calls are TRBV20-1 and TRBJ2-7; D remains ambiguous. V shed 2 bases and J shed 1 base, with 9 bases lying between them. The CDR3 loop spans 13 amino acids. From germline, CDR1 is DFQATT and CDR2 SNEGSKA (reference sequence). Here the CDR3 reads CSARNPRSYEQYF. The DNA for the CDR3 is TGCAGTGCTAGAAACCCGCGGTCCTACGAGCAGTACTTC.

This clonotype showed up many times. The chain recombines TRBV7-2 with TRBJ2-5; TRBD1 or TRBD2 may be the D gene (5 bases each). The CDR3 has 13 residues. V was trimmed by 7 bases and J by 0 bases, leaving 9 bases between them. Germline-derived CDR1 and CDR2 are SGHTA and FQGNSA. The CDR3 spells CASTGTDQETQYF. The CDR3 coding sequence is TGTGCCAGCACCGGGACGGACCAAGAGACCCAGTACTTC. The full variable domain, its missing parts supplied by reference TRBV7-2 and TRBJ2-5, is GAGVSQSPSNKVTEKGKDVELRCDPISGHTALYWYRQSLGQGLEFLIYFQGNSAPDKSGLPSDRFSAERTGGSVSTLTIQRTQQEDSAVYLCASTGTDQETQYFGPGTRLLVL.

This clonotype came up many times. This sequence joins TRBV28 and TRBJ2-7; 9 positions match TRBD1. The CDR3 spans 17 residues. J was trimmed by 5 bases and V by 1 base; bases with no gene match: 12. Germline loops: CDR1 MDHEN, CDR2 SYDVKM. CDR3 residues: CASSLLSWDRENHEQYF. CDR3 nucleotides: TGTGCCAGCAGTTTATTAAGTTGGGACAGGGAGAATCACGAGCAGTACTTC.

This clonotype was seen many times. The chain uses TRBV28 and TRBJ1-1; D not certain. The germline V gene encodes CDR1 MDHEN and CDR2 SYDVKM. The CDR3 length is 12 residues. Trimming removed 6 bases at V and 13 bases at J, with 18 bases between. The CDR3 protein is CASSYQQMAGFF. Written as DNA, the CDR3 is TGTGCCAGCAGCTACCAGCAAATGGCGGGTTTCTTT.

At least ten counts were recorded for this clonotype. The gene calls are TRBV5-6 and TRBJ1-3; no definite D call. The CDR3 runs to 15 residues. The germline CDR1 and CDR2 sequences are SGHDT and YYEEEE. V lost 1 base and J lost 3, with 11 bases in between. The CDR3 is CASSLTGRGGNTIYF. CDR3 bases: TGTGCCAGCAGCTTGACGGGGAGAGGTGGAAACACCATATATTTT.

This clonotype was detected many times. The chain combines TRBV27 with TRBJ1-6; possibly TRBD1 for D (5 bases). This CDR3 spans 14 amino acids. Germline CDR1 MNHEY, CDR2 SMNVEV (reference sequence). V was clipped by 8 bases and J by 11 bases, with 19 bases between them. CDR3 amino acids: CASWARGLRAPLHF. CDR3 nucleotide sequence: TGTGCCAGCTGGGCGCGGGGCCTGCGGGCACCCCTCCACTTT.

In this sample, this clonotype turned up many times. V is TRBV28 and J is TRBJ2-7; 12 bases fit TRBD2. Trimming cost V 7 bases and J 2 bases; bases outside gene matches: 3. Germline CDR1 reads MDHEN; CDR2 reads SYDVKM. The CDR3 is made up of 14 amino acids. The CDR3 region has the DNA TGTGCCAGCAACCTAGCGGGGGGGCCCTACGAGCAGTACTTC. This sequence encodes CASNLAGGPYEQYF.

This clonotype was recorded many times. The chain has TRBV12-3 or TRBV12-4 and TRBJ2-2, with D possibly being TRBD1 or TRBD2 (5 bases each). Trimming pared 2 bases from V and 1 base from J, leaving 14 bases between. This CDR3 contains 17 residues. The CDR3 protein is CASSLFSFGGNTGELFF. DNA of the CDR3: TGTGCCAGCAGTTTATTTAGTTTTGGGGGGAACACCGGGGAGCTGTTTTTT.